Listed below are T cell receptor beta chains from one sample, sequenced in a study of cytotoxic CD8 clonotypes in ibrutinib-treated CLL. Only in-frame clones appear in the TCRdb table, and some are missing; sequencing was by immunoSEQ multiplex PCR. The sample includes 150,000 to 250,000 clones, 55% to 85% of them seen just once. The sample in question was PBMCs, obtained after 24 months of ibrutinib treatment. The receptors originated from a human donor with chronic lymphocytic leukemia. Each CDR3 is given with its conserved first and last residue. The D gene is left open where the match is weak. Where a row states a size, it is once, few, many or the class of an expanded clone; other rows omit it.

J gene,clone size,V gene,D gene,CDR3 protein,CDR3 DNA
TRBJ2-1,few,TRBV9,TRBD2,CASSAGLAGADEQFF,TGTGCCAGCAGCGCGGGACTAGCGGGAGCCGATGAGCAGTTCTTC
TRBJ2-7,-,TRBV9,-,CASSVAGSGSYEQYF,TGTGCCAGCAGCGTAGCCGGTAGCGGCTCCTACGAGCAGTACTTC
TRBJ2-5,few,TRBV7-9,-,CASSYRDTDQETQYF,TGTGCCAGCAGCTACCGGGACACCGACCAAGAGACCCAGTACTTC
TRBJ1-1,-,TRBV4-1,TRBD1,CASSQDFAGGLFEAFF,TGCGCCAGCAGCCAAGATTTCGCAGGGGGCCTTTTTGAAGCTTTCTTT
TRBJ1-1,-,TRBV5-1,-,CASSLGPSAEAFF,TGCGCCAGCAGCTTGGGCCCATCCGCTGAAGCTTTCTTT
TRBJ2-7,-,TRBV6-5,-,CASNTIDISYEQYF,TGTGCCAGCAATACAATTGACATCTCCTACGAGCAGTACTTC
TRBJ1-2,-,TRBV6-1,TRBD1,CASSQGDRAYGYTF,TGTGCCAGCAGCCAAGGGGACAGAGCCTATGGCTACACCTTC
TRBJ1-1,-,TRBV18,TRBD1,CASSPRQGVHTEAFF,TGTGCCAGCTCACCGCGGCAGGGGGTTCACACTGAAGCTTTCTTT
TRBJ2-7,-,TRBV5-1,-,CASSLFRGQTRNYEQYF,TGCGCCAGCAGCTTGTTTCGAGGACAAACACGGAACTACGAGCAGTACTTC
TRBJ2-7,once,TRBV4-3,TRBD2,CASSQHLAGGGNYEQYF,TGCGCCAGCAGCCAACATCTGGCGGGAGGAGGGAACTACGAGCAGTACTTC
TRBJ2-5,-,TRBV7-8,-,CASTLTGLETQYF,TGTGCCAGCACCCTGACCGGGTTGGAGACCCAGTACTTC
TRBJ2-5,-,TRBV18,TRBD2,CASSPSQVSGSGRQETQYF,TGTGCCAGCTCACCAAGCCAGGTTAGCGGGAGTGGTCGGCAAGAGACCCAGTACTTC